This record concerns one TCR beta chain sequence. These data are taken from a study of PD-1 blockade in classical Hodgkin lymphoma. V was trimmed by 5 bases and J by 8 bases, leaving 13 bases between them. There are 13 residues in the CDR3. Germline assignment: CDR1 KGHSH and CDR2 LQKENI. No patient escaped relapse after autologous stem cell transplantation, and brentuximab vedotin exposure varied. Some clones are missing from TCRdb's copy, which holds only in-frame ones; the method was immunoSEQ multiplex PCR. The data show 75,000 to 100,000 clones, roughly 79% seen once. This chain links TRBV18 with TRBJ2-1, with D possibly matching TRBD1 (6 bases). This TCR came from a human donor with classical Hodgkin lymphoma. The specimen was peripheral blood mononuclear cells (PBMCs), collected before the second cycle of nivolumab. This chain's CDR3 is CASSSNRVYEQFF. For the CDR3, the DNA is TGTGCCAGCTCATCAAACAGGGTTTATGAGCAGTTCTTC.